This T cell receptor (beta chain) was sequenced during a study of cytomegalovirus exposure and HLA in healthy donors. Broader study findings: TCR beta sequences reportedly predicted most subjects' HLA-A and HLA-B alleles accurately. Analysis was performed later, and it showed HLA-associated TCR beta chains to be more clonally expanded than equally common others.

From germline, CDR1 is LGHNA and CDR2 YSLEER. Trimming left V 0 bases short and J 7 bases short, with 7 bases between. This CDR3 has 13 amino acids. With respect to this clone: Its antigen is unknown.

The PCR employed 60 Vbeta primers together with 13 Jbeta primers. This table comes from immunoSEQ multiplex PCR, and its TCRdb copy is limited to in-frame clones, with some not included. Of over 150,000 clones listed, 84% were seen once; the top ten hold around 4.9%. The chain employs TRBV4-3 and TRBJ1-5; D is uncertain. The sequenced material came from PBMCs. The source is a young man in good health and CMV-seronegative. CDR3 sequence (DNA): TGCGCCAGCAGCCAAGATCCGAGGCAGCCCCAGCATTTT. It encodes CASSQDPRQPQHF.